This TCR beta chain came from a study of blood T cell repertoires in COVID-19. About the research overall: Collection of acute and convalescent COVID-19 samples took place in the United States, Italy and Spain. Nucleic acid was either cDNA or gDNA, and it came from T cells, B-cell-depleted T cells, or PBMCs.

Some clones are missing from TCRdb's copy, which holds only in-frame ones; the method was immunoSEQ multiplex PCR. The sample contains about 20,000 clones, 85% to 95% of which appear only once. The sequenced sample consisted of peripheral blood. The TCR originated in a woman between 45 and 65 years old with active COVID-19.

This CDR3 reads CASSLPGTVSTDTQYF. The DNA for the CDR3 is TGTGCCAGCAGCTTGCCTGGGACAGTTAGCACAGATACGCAGTATTTT. The chain has TRBV5-4 and TRBJ2-3, with TRBD1 matching over 7 bases. This CDR3 spans 16 amino acids. V was pared by 1 base and J by 0 bases, with 5 bases of the junction left unmatched. Germline V lookup: CDR1 SGHNT, CDR2 YYREEE (reference sequence).